This T cell receptor (beta chain) came from a study of T cells in Graves' hyperthyroidism and ophthalmopathy. When hyperthyroidism was first diagnosed, the blood sample was taken, preceding any ophthalmopathy symptoms. CDR3 size: 14 residues. Trimming cost V 4 bases and J 0 bases, with 10 bases left between them. TCR beta CDR3 region amplification was performed from RNA transcripts. The HTBI primer set drove a first-round RT-PCR of the TCR CDR3. TCRdb re-derived calls from the multiplex PCR reads in MiXCR, one entry per CDR3 protein. This table holds over 250,000 distinct CDR3 sequences, less than 30% found once.

The source material was blood. The origin of this receptor is a man aged 35 to 55 with Graves' hyperthyroidism that later progressed to Graves' ophthalmopathy. V usage is TRBV12-3 or TRBV12-4 and J usage is TRBJ2-7; D unclear. The CDR3 sequence is CASSSSSSSYEQYF. The DNA of the CDR3 is TGTGCCAGCAGTTCGTCCAGCAGCTCCTACGAGCAGTACTTC.